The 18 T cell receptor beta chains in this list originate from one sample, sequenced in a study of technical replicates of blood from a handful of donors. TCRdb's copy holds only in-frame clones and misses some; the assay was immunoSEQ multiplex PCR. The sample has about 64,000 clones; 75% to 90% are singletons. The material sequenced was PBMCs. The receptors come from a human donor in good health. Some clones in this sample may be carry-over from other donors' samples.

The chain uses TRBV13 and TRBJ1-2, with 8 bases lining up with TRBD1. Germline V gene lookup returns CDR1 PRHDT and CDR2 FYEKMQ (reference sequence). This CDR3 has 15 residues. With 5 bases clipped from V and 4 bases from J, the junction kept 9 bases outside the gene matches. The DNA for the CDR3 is TGTGCCAGCAGCCTCTGGACAGGGAAACGCTATGGCTACACCTTC. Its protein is CASSLWTGKRYGYTF.

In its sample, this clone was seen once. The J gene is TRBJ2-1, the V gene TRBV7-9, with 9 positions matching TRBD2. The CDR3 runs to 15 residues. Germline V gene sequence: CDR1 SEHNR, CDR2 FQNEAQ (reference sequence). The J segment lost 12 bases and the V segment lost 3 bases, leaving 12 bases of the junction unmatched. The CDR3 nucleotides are TGTGCCAGCAGCTTTAGAGCGGGGGGCCTTAGTGGGCAGTTCTTC. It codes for CASSFRAGGLSGQFF.

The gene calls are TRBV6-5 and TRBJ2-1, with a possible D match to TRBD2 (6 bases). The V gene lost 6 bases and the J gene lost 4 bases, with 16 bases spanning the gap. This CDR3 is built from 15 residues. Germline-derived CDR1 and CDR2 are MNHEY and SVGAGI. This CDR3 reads CASRMGGVSYNEQFF. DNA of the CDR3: TGTGCCAGCAGGATGGGGGGAGTTTCTTACAATGAGCAGTTCTTC.

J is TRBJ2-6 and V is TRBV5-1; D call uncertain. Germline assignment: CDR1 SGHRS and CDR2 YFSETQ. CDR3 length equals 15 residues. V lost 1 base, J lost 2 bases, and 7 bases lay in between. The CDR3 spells CASSLSQTGANVLTF. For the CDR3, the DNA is TGCGCCAGCAGCTTGTCACAGACTGGGGCCAACGTCCTGACTTTC.

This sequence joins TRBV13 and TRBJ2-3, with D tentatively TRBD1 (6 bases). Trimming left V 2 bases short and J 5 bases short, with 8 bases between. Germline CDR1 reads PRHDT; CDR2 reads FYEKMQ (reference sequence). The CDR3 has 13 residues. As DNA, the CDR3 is TGTGCCAGCAGCTTACCAGGGGTAGATACGCAGTATTTT. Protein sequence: CASSLPGVDTQYF.

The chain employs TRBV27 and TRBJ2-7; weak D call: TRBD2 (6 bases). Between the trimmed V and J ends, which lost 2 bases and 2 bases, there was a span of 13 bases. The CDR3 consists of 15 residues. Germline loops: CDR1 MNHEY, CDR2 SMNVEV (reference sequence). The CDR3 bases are TGTGCCAGCAGTTTAAGTCTAGCGTCTACCTACGAGCAGTACTTC. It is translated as CASSLSLASTYEQYF.

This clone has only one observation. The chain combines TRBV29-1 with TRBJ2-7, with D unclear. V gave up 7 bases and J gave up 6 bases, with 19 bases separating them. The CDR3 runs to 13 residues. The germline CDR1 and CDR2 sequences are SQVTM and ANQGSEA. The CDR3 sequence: CSAVEREGLEQYF. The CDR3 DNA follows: TGCAGCGCCGTCGAGCGAGAAGGCCTCGAGCAGTACTTC.

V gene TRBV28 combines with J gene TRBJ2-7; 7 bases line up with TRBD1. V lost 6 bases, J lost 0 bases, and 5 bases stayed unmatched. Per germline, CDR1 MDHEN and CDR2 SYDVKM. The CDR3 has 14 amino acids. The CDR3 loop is CASRRTGFSYEQYF. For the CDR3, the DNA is TGTGCCAGCAGGCGGACAGGCTTCTCCTACGAGCAGTACTTC.

CDR3 DNA sequence: TGTGCTAGTGGTTCCGGGGGATTCGGTGAAGCTTTCTTT. This translates into CASGSGGFGEAFF. The chain combines TRBV12-5 with TRBJ1-1; perhaps TRBD1 as D (5 bases). CDR1 and CDR2 from the germline V gene are LGHNT and FRNRAP. Trimming took off 4 bases at V and 7 bases at J, with 13 bases between the two ends. The CDR3 consists of 13 residues. Combining the CDR3 with reference TRBV12-5 and TRBJ1-1 gives the whole variable domain DARVTQTPRHKVTEMGQEVTMRCQPILGHNTVFWYRQTMMQGLELLAYFRNRAPLDDSGMPKDRFSAEMPDATLATLKIQPSEPRDSAVYFCASGSGGFGEAFFGQGTRLTVV.

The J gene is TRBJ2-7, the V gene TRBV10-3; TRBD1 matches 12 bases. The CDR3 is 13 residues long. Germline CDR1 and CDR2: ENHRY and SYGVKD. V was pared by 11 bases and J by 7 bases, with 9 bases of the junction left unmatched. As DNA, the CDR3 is TGTGCCGTACTCGGGACAGGGGGCCGAGAGCAGTACTTC. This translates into CAVLGTGGREQYF.

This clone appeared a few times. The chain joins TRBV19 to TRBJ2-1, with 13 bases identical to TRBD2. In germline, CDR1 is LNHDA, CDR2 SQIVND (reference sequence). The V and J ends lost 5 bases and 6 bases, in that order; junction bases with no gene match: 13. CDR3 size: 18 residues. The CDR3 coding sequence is TGTGCCAGTAGTCCCGGACCCGGGACTAGCGGGACCCCCAATGAGCAGTTCTTC. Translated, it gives CASSPGPGTSGTPNEQFF.

The CDR3 DNA sequence: TGTGCCAGCAGGGACAGGTTCCGTGGCTACACCTTC. Encoded protein: CASRDRFRGYTF. The gene calls are TRBV27 and TRBJ1-2; 7 bases are a match to TRBD1. The junction had 5 bases not matched to a gene; V was cut back by 6 bases and J by 7 bases. Germline V CDR1 and CDR2: MNHEY, SMNVEV (reference sequence). The CDR3 loop spans 12 amino acids.

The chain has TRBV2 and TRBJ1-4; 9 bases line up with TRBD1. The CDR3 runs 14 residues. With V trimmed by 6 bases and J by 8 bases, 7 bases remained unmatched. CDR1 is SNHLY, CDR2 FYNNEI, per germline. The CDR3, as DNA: TGTGCCAGCAGAGGGACAGGGCTTATGGAAAAACTGTTTTTT. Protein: CASRGTGLMEKLFF.

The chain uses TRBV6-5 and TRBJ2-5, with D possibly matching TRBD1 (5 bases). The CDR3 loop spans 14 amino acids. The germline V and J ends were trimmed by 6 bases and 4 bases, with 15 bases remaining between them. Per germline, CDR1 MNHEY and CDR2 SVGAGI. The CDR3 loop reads CASRTTAGSETQYF. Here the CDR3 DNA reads TGTGCCAGCAGAACGACGGCAGGGTCAGAGACCCAGTACTTC.

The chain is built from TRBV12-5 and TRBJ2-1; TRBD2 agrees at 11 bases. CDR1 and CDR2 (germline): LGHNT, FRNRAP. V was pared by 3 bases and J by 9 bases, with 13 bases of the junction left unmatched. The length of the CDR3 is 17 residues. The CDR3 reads CASGFGHLAGGFGEQFF. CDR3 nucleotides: TGTGCTAGTGGTTTTGGGCACCTAGCGGGAGGTTTCGGTGAGCAGTTCTTC.

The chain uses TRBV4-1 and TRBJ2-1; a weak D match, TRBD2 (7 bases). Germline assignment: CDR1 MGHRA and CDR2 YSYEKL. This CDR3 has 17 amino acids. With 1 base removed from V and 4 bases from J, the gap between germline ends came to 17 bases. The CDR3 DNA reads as TGCGCCAGCAGCCAAGTCCTAGGGGGGGCCGCTTACAATGAGCAGTTCTTC. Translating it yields CASSQVLGGAAYNEQFF.

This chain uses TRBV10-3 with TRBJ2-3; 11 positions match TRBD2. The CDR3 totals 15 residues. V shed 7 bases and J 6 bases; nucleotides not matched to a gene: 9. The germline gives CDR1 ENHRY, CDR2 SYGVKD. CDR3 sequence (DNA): TGTGCCATCATGGGGACTAGCGGAAGGATGGATACGCAGTATTTT. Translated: CAIMGTSGRMDTQYF.

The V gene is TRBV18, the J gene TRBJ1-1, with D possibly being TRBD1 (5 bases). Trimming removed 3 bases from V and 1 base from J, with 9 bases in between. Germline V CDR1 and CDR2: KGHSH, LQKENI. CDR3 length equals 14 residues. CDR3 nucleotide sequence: TGTGCCAGCTCACCTGGGGCGCAGAACACTGAAGCTTTCTTT. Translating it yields CASSPGAQNTEAFF. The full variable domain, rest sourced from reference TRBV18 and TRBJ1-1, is NAGVMQNPRHLVRRRGQEARLRCSPMKGHSHVYWYRQLPEEGLKFMVYLQKENIIDESGMPKERFSAEFPKEGPSILRIQQVVRGDSAAYFCASSPGAQNTEAFFGQGTRLTVV.